Described below is a single TCR beta chain sequence and its context. The data belong to a study of blood T cell repertoires in COVID-19. This CDR3 has 17 amino acids. The germline CDR1 and CDR2 sequences are MRHNA and SNTAGT. V gave up 6 bases and J gave up 0 bases; unmatched junction bases: 5. Data came from immunoSEQ multiplex PCR; TCRdb stores just in-frame clones and leaves some out. This sample yields about 110,000 clones, of which 55% to 75% are seen a single time; less than 2% belongs to the top ten. The rearrangement joins TRBV6-4 to TRBJ2-2, with 12 positions matching TRBD2. The TCR comes from a woman between 35 and 50 years old with acute or convalescent COVID-19. Sequencing was carried out using peripheral blood. CDR3 DNA: TGTGCCAGCAGCGCGAGACTAGCGGGGGCGAACACCGGGGAGCTGTTTTTT. Its translation: CASSARLAGANTGELFF.